The clone carrying this TCR beta chain was seen a handful of times. No antigen is known for it. Antigen-specific CD4+ T cells were first expanded with viral peptide pools by the ViraFEST assay and only then sequenced. Isolation of CD4+ T cells took place after about nine days of culture. Vaccinated recipients, who were negative for nucleocapsid antibodies, had no history of SARS-CoV-2 infection. A half-medium replacement with IL-2 medium was carried out on days 3 and 7. Clones were read by immunoSEQ multiplex PCR, and TCRdb kept only the in-frame ones, dropping some. The sample has tens of thousands of clones, roughly 80% seen once; the top ten hold around 3.8%. Germline V lookup: CDR1 LNHNV, CDR2 YYDKDF (reference sequence). Between the trimmed V and J ends, which lost 0 bases and 8 bases, there was a span of 8 bases. The CDR3 length is 13 residues. This specimen comes from a study of vaccination effects on CD4 cells after COVID-19. Study findings and constraints: Nearly all vaccine-induced clones in healthy recipients recognized only SARS-CoV-2.

The V call is TRBV15, the J call TRBJ1-5; no clear D gene. The source material was CD4+ T cells from PBMCs cultured with HCoV-OC43 spike peptides, sampled before COVID-19 vaccination. This sample's subset: HCoV-OC43 spike overlapping peptide pool stimulation. The TCR originated in a human donor who received a COVID-19 vaccine. CDR3 in amino acids: CATSRDFGEPQHF. The DNA for the CDR3 is TGTGCCACCAGCAGAGATTTTGGAGAGCCCCAGCATTTT.